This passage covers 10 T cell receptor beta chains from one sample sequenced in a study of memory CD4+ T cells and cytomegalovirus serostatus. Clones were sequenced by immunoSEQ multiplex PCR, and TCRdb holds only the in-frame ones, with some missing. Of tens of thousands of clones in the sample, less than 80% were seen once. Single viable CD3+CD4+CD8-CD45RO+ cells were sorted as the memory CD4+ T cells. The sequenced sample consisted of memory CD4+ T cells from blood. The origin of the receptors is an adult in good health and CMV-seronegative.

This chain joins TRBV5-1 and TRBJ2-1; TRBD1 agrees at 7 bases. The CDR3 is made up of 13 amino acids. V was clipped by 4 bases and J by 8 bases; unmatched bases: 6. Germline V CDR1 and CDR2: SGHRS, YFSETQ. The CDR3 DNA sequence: TGCGCCAGCAGCCAACAAACAGGGGATGAGCAGTTCTTC. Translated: CASSQQTGDEQFF.

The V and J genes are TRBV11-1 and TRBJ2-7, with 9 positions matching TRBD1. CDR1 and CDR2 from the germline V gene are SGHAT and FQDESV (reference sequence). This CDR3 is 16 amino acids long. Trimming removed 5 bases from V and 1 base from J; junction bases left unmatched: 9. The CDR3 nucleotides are TGTGCCAGCAGCCCCGCCGGGACAGGGAATTCCTACGAGCAGTACTTC. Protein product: CASSPAGTGNSYEQYF.

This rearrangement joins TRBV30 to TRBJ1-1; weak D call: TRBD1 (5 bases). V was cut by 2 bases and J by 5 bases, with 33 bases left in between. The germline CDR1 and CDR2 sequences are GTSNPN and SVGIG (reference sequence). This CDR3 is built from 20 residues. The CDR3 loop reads CAWSWRRQGGRSDMLTEAFF. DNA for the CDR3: TGTGCCTGGAGTTGGAGGCGGCAGGGAGGTCGATCCGATATGTTGACTGAAGCTTTCTTT.

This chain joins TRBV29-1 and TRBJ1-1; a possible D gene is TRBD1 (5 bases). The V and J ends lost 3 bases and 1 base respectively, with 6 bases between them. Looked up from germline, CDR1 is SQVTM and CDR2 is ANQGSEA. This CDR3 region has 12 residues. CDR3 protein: CSVDRANTEAFF. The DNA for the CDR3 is TGCAGCGTTGACAGGGCGAACACTGAAGCTTTCTTT.

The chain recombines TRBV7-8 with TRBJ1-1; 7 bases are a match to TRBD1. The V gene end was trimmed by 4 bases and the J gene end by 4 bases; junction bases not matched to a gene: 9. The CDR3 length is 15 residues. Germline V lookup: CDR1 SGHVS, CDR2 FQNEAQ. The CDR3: CASSSQQGMATEAFF. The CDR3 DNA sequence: TGTGCCAGCAGCTCCCAACAGGGGATGGCCACTGAAGCTTTCTTT.

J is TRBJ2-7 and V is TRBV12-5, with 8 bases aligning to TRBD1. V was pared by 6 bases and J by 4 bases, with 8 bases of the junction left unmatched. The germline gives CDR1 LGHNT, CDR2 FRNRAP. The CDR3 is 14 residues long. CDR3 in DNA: TGTGCTAGTGGACACAAAGGACAGGGATACGAGCAGTACTTC. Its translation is CASGHKGQGYEQYF.

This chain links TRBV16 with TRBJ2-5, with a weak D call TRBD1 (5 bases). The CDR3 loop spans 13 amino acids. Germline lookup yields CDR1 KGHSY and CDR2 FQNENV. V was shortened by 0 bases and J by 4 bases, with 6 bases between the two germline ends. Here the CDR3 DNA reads TGTGCCAGCAGCCAATCCCAGGGAGAGACCCAGTACTTC. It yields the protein CASSQSQGETQYF.

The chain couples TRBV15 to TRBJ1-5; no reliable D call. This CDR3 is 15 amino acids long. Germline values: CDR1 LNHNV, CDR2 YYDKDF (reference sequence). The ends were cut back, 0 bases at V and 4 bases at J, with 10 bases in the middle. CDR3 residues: CATSREWQVNQPQHF. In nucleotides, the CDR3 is TGTGCCACCAGCAGAGAGTGGCAGGTAAATCAGCCCCAGCATTTT. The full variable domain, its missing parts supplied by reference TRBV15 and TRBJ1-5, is DAMVIQNPRYQVTQFGKPVTLSCSQTLNHNVMYWYQQKSSQAPKLLFHYYDKDFNNEADTPDNFQSRRPNTSFCFLDIRSPGLGDTAMYLCATSREWQVNQPQHFGDGTRLSIL.

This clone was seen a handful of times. This chain's CDR3 is CASSEVRNQPQHF. CDR3 in DNA: TGTGCCAGTAGTGAGGTCCGCAATCAGCCCCAGCATTTT. This chain joins TRBV19 and TRBJ1-5; unclear D gene. The CDR3 runs 13 residues. V shed 5 bases and J shed 2 bases, with 7 bases lying between them. CDR1 is LNHDA, CDR2 SQIVND, per germline (reference sequence).

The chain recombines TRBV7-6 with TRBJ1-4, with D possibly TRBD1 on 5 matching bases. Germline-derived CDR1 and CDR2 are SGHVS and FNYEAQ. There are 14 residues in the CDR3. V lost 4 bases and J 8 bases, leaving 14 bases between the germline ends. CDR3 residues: CASSSSGGDEKLFF. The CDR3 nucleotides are TGTGCCAGCAGCTCAAGCGGGGGTGACGAAAAACTGTTTTTT.